This T cell receptor beta chain was retrieved from a study of blood T cells in healthy people across ages. About the research overall: Capture via template switching afforded approximately one barcoded beta molecule per two T cells. Study-wide results and limits: More naive CD4+ cells and higher diversity were found in long-lived than in aged donors.

With each sample, at least 5 micrograms of total RNA were extracted. For the second PCR, which ran for 7 to 11 cycles, a sample-barcoded 5' primer and a J-beta primer mix were used. Every cDNA was tagged by a template-switch adaptor with 12 random nucleotides. One entry per CDR3 protein results from TCRdb running MiXCR on the 5' RACE reads. The table includes hundreds of thousands of distinct CDR3 sequences, 40% to 45% detected once. This clonotype was detected a few times. Its antigen is unidentified. The germline V gene encodes CDR1 MNHNS and CDR2 SASEGT. V was cut by 6 bases and J by 4 bases, with 22 bases left in between. The CDR3 runs 17 residues.

The specimen sequenced was blood. The sequence came from a man at least 80 years old in good health. The chain carries TRBV6-1 and TRBJ2-1; perhaps TRBD2 as D (5 bases). The CDR3 DNA follows: TGTGCCAGCAGCTCCGGACTCCCTCGAGGATTATACAATGAGCAGTTCTTC. Amino acid sequence: CASSSGLPRGLYNEQFF.